Each of the 2 T cell receptor beta chains below was sequenced from the same sample in a study of T-cell reconstitution after alpha-beta-depleted transplantation in children. It was with unique molecular identifiers that the TCRbeta library was prepared. TCRdb analysed the PCR reads with MiXCR anew, one entry per CDR3 protein. The table lists approximately 300,000 distinct CDR3 sequences, around 10% of them singletons. The source material was PBMCs, sampled before TCRalphabeta/CD19-depleted stem cell transplant. These receptors all stem from a boy younger than two with acute myeloid leukemia, due to receive a stem cell transplant.

Details on this clonotype: Just one base apart from a much larger clone, this may be a read error. The rearrangement uses TRBV12-3 or TRBV12-4 and TRBJ1-5; tentative D call: TRBD1 (5 bases). This CDR3 contains 14 residues. V gave up 1 base and J gave up 6 bases, with 10 bases separating them. DNA for the CDR3: TGTGCCAGCAGTTTAGGAAGGGACGGTCAGCCCCAGCATTTT. This encodes CASSLGRDGQPQHF.

This clonotype was seen at least ten times. CDR3 DNA: TGTGCCAGCAGCCCTTCGGGACTAGCGGGAGTCATAGATACGCAGTATTTT. It is translated as CASSPSGLAGVIDTQYF. V and J are TRBV7-6 and TRBJ2-3, with TRBD2 matching 14 bases. Looked up from germline, CDR1 is SGHVS and CDR2 is FNYEAQ. The length of the CDR3 is 17 residues. Trimming cost V 5 bases and J 5 bases; bases outside gene matches: 9.